The clone carrying this T cell receptor beta chain was seen only once. No antigen is known for it. Only in-frame clones appear in the TCRdb table, and some are missing; sequencing was by immunoSEQ multiplex PCR. Here the sample spans under 2.5 million clones, under 95% being singletons. This specimen belongs to a study of shared clonotypes between healthy human individuals. Study as a whole: Per-donor plates numbered three CD4 naive, three CD4 memory, two CD8 naive and one CD8 memory. Study conclusions and caveats: Only blood was sampled, and tissue TCR repertoires likely differ from blood ones. Some naive CD4 clonotypes, around 5%, turned up in common across several donors.

Those who donated, Caucasian adults without exception, all lived in Nashville, Tennessee. The germline V gene encodes CDR1 SGHRS and CDR2 YFSETQ. This CDR3 spans 16 amino acids. Trimming removed 4 bases from V and 7 bases from J, with 23 bases in between. The sequence derives from a man aged 18 to 29 in good health. Some clones in this sample may be carry-over from other donors' samples. This chain uses TRBV5-1 with TRBJ1-2, with D possibly matching TRBD1 (6 bases). Sequenced: naive CD4+ T cells from PBMCs. Subset of the sample: CD45RA+ positively selected. This chain's CDR3 is CASSPGGALTGSGYTF. In DNA, the CDR3 is TGCGCCAGCAGCCCCGGGGGGGCCCTTACAGGGAGTGGCTACACCTTC.